Shown below are 16 T cell receptor beta chains from a single sample sequenced in a study of cytomegalovirus exposure and HLA in healthy donors. A multiplex PCR was run with 60 Vbeta primers and 13 Jbeta primers. The repertoire was sequenced with immunoSEQ multiplex PCR; TCRdb's copy has only in-frame clones and lacks some. The table shows 95,000 to 150,000 clones, with about four fifths occurring only once. Input material: PBMCs. These receptor sequences come from a woman aged 35 to 49 in good health and CMV-seropositive.

This clone has a handful of counts. J is TRBJ1-2 and V is TRBV30; no reliable D call. The V end was cut by 8 bases, the J end by 0 bases, with 19 bases between. In germline, CDR1 is GTSNPN, CDR2 SVGIG (reference sequence). The CDR3 sequence is 15 residues long. This CDR3 reads CAGTSRGLPNYGYTF. The CDR3, as DNA: TGTGCCGGTACTTCACGAGGACTTCCTAACTATGGCTACACCTTC.

J is TRBJ2-7 and V is TRBV19; 10 bases map to TRBD1. The ends lost 5 bases at V and 3 bases at J; junction bases unmatched: 4. Per the germline V gene, CDR1 is LNHDA and CDR2 is SQIVND (reference sequence). The CDR3 has 14 residues. This chain's CDR3 is CASSLGQGIYEQYF. The CDR3 DNA reads as TGTGCCAGTAGTTTGGGACAGGGGATCTACGAGCAGTACTTC. Using reference TRBV19 and TRBJ2-7 for the parts outside the CDR3, the full variable domain is DGGITQSPKYLFRKEGQNVTLSCEQNLNHDAMYWYRQDPGQGLRLIYYSQIVNDFQKGDIAEGYSVSREKKESFPLTVTSAQKNPTAFYLCASSLGQGIYEQYFGPGTRLTVT.

In DNA form, the CDR3 reads TGTGCCTGGAGTGTCGTGCGGGGTGGTCAGCCCCAGCATTTT. It translates to CAWSVVRGGQPQHF. The genes are TRBV30 and TRBJ1-5; D gene uncertain. V was shortened by 0 bases and J by 6 bases, with 12 bases between the two germline ends. The CDR3 spans 14 residues. The germline V gene encodes CDR1 GTSNPN and CDR2 SVGIG (reference sequence).

This clone showed up just once. The chain joins TRBV27 to TRBJ1-1; perhaps TRBD1 as D (6 bases). With 4 bases removed from V and 5 bases from J, the gap between germline ends came to 17 bases. CDR1 is MNHEY, CDR2 SMNVEV, per germline (reference sequence). This CDR3 spans 15 amino acids. The CDR3 sequence: CASSSDLVRGTEAFF. The CDR3 DNA sequence: TGTGCCAGCAGTTCCGACCTCGTTAGGGGGACTGAAGCTTTCTTT.

The V call is TRBV9, the J call TRBJ2-2, with D tentatively TRBD2 (5 bases). V lost 3 bases and J 4 bases, leaving 16 bases between the germline ends. The germline V gene has CDR1 SGDLS and CDR2 YYNGEE. The CDR3 is 16 amino acids. CDR3 nucleotide sequence: TGTGCCAGCAGCGCCGGAGGACTCCACCCCACCGGGGAGCTGTTTTTT. Its translation is CASSAGGLHPTGELFF.

V and J are TRBV9 and TRBJ2-7; 10 bases align to TRBD2. The CDR3 loop spans 15 amino acids. Trimming took 5 bases from V and 3 from J; bases not matched to a gene: 8. Germline-derived CDR1 and CDR2 are SGDLS and YYNGEE. CDR3 nucleotides: TGTGCCAGCAGTCCCGGTCGGACTAGCGGCTACGAGCAGTACTTC. It translates to CASSPGRTSGYEQYF.

The rearrangement uses TRBV2 and TRBJ1-3, with TRBD1 matching 8 bases. CDR3 length: 14 amino acids. Looked up from germline, CDR1 is SNHLY and CDR2 is FYNNEI. With 6 bases clipped from V and 2 bases from J, the junction kept 3 bases outside the gene matches. CDR3 sequence: CASSPTGAGNTIYF. The CDR3 DNA sequence: TGTGCCAGCAGCCCGACAGGGGCTGGAAACACCATATATTTT.

This chain joins TRBV7-2 and TRBJ1-1; tentatively, D is TRBD1 (5 bases). Looked up from germline, CDR1 is SGHTA and CDR2 is FQGNSA. The CDR3 is made up of 14 amino acids. The V end was cut by 5 bases, the J end by 7 bases, with 17 bases between. In nucleotides, the CDR3 is TGTGCCAGCAGCCACCGGGGGGACGCACATGAAGCTTTCTTT. Amino acid sequence: CASSHRGDAHEAFF.

The rearrangement uses TRBV19 and TRBJ1-3; perhaps TRBD1 as D (6 bases). V lost 5 bases, J lost 7 bases, and 15 bases lay in between. The germline CDR1 and CDR2 sequences are LNHDA and SQIVND (reference sequence). The CDR3 extends over 14 amino acids. CDR3 sequence (DNA): TGTGCCAGTAGTTCCGGGACAAGCAGGAACACCATATATTTT. Translating gives CASSSGTSRNTIYF.

This clone was picked up one time. V and J are TRBV9 and TRBJ2-7; 9 positions agree with TRBD1. V was pared by 0 bases and J by 5 bases, with 12 bases of the junction left unmatched. CDR3 length: 17 amino acids. CDR1 and CDR2 from the germline V gene are SGDLS and YYNGEE. The CDR3 DNA reads as TGTGCCAGCAGCGTAGACCCCGCCGGGACAGGGTTGAACGAGCAGTACTTC. The encoded protein is CASSVDPAGTGLNEQYF.

The rearrangement joins TRBV11-3 to TRBJ2-2, with 8 nucleotides matching TRBD1. V was pared by 6 bases and J by 4 bases, with 10 bases of the junction left unmatched. The CDR3 extends over 16 amino acids. Germline V gene sequence: CDR1 SGHNT, CDR2 YENEEA. The CDR3 DNA sequence: TGTGCCAGCAGTTTGGACAGGGTTTTTGTCACCGGGGAGCTGTTTTTT. Encoded protein: CASSLDRVFVTGELFF.

V usage is TRBV5-1 and J usage is TRBJ1-1, with 8 bases that match TRBD1. J lost 1 base, V lost 0 bases, and 2 bases had no gene match. Germline lookup yields CDR1 SGHRS and CDR2 YFSETQ. This CDR3 is built from 15 residues. The CDR3 coding sequence is TGCGCCAGCAGCTTGGTAGGACAGGGGAACACTGAAGCTTTCTTT. This sequence encodes CASSLVGQGNTEAFF.

This chain uses TRBV6-5 with TRBJ1-3, with 8 bases that match TRBD1. The junction had 2 bases not matched to a gene; V was cut back by 0 bases and J by 1 base. This CDR3 has 16 residues. The V gene's germline CDR1 is MNHEY and CDR2 SVGAGI. The DNA for the CDR3 is TGTGCCAGCAGTTACTCCACAGGGGGATCTGGAAACACCATATATTTT. It is translated as CASSYSTGGSGNTIYF.

The V and J genes are TRBV28 and TRBJ2-6; TRBD2 aligns across 7 bases. V was pared by 5 bases and J by 0 bases, with 4 bases of the junction left unmatched. The CDR3 sequence is 16 residues long. Germline values: CDR1 MDHEN, CDR2 SYDVKM. The chain's CDR3 is CASSLGGGSGANVLTF. DNA for the CDR3: TGTGCCAGCAGTCTGGGGGGGGGCTCTGGGGCCAACGTCCTGACTTTC. Full variable domain (outside the CDR3, taken from reference TRBV28 and TRBJ2-6): DVKVTQSSRYLVKRTGEKVFLECVQDMDHENMFWYRQDPGLGLRLIYFSYDVKMKEKGDIPEGYSVSREKKERFSLILESASTNQTSMYLCASSLGGGSGANVLTFGAGSRLTVL.

The chain couples TRBV10-1 to TRBJ2-2; 10 bases line up with TRBD2. CDR1 is WNHNN and CDR2 is SYGVQD in the germline V gene (reference sequence). V lost 5 bases, J lost 1 base, and 7 bases stayed unmatched. The CDR3 is 17 residues long. The DNA for the CDR3 is TGCGCCAGCAGTCAATACCCTAGCGGGAGGAACACCGGGGAGCTGTTTTTT. Protein sequence: CASSQYPSGRNTGELFF.

This chain uses TRBV5-4 with TRBJ2-3, with 7 bases that match TRBD2. Looked up from germline, CDR1 is SGHNT and CDR2 is YYREEE (reference sequence). This CDR3 region has 16 residues. The junction had 11 bases not matched to a gene; V was cut back by 2 bases and J by 5 bases. Here the CDR3 DNA reads TGTGCCAGCAGCTTACCCCCGGGGCCGGGGGGAGATACGCAGTATTTT. It specifies CASSLPPGPGGDTQYF.